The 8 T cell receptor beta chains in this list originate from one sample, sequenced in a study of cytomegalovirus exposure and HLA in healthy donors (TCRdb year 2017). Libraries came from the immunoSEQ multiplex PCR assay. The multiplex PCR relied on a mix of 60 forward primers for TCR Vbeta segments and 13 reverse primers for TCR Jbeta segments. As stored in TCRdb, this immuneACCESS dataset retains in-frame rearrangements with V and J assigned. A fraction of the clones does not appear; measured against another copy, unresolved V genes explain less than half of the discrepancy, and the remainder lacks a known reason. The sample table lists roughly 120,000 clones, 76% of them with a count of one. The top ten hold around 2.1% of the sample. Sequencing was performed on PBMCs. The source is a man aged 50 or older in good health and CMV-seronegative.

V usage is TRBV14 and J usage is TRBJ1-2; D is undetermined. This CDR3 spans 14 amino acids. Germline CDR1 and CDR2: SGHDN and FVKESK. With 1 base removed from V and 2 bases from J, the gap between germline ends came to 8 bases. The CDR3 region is CASSQARGNYGYTF. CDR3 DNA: TGTGCCAGCAGCCAAGCTCGGGGAAACTATGGCTACACCTTC.

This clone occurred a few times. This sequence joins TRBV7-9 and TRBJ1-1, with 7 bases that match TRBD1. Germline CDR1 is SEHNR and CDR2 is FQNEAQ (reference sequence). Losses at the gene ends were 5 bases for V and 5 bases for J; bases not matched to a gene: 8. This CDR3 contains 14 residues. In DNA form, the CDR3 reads TGTGCCAGCAGCGTCGGACAGGTCGAGACTGAAGCTTTCTTT. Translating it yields CASSVGQVETEAFF.

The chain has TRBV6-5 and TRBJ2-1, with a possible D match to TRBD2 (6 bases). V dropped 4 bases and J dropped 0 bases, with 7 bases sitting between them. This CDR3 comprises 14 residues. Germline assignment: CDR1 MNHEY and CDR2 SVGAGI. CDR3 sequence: CASSLADSYNEQFF. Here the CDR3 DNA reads TGTGCCAGCAGTTTAGCGGACTCCTACAATGAGCAGTTCTTC.

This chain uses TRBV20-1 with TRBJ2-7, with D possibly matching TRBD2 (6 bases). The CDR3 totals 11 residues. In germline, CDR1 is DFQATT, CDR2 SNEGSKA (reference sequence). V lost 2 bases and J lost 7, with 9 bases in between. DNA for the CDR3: TGCAGTGCTAGATCGGGGGTAGAGCAGTACGTC. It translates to CSARSGVEQYV.

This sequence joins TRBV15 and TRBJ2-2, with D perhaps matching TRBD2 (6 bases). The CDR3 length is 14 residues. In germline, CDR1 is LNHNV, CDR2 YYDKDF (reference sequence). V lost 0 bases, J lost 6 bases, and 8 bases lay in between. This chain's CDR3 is CATSREGGAGELFF. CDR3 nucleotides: TGTGCCACCAGCAGAGAGGGCGGGGCCGGGGAGCTGTTTTTT.

The CDR3 loop is CASSTGTVYEQYV. The CDR3, as DNA: TGTGCCAGCAGCACTGGGACAGTCTACGAGCAGTACGTC. The chain is built from TRBV11-2 and TRBJ2-7; TRBD1 agrees at 7 bases. The CDR3 sequence is 13 residues long. CDR1 and CDR2 from the germline V gene are SGHAT and FQNNGV. The ends lost 5 bases at V and 3 bases at J; junction bases unmatched: 4.

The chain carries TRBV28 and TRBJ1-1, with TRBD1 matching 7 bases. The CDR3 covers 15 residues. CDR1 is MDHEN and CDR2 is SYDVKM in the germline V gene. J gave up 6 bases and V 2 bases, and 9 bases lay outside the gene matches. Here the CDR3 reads CASSLGGQGVPEAFF. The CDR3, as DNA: TGTGCCAGCAGTTTAGGAGGGCAGGGGGTACCTGAAGCTTTCTTT.

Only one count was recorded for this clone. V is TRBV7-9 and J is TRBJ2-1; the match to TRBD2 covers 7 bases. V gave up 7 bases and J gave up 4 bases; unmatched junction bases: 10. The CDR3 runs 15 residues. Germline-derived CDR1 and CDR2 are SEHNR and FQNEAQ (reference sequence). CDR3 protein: CASIEGGGVYNEQFF. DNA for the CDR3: TGTGCCAGCATTGAAGGTGGGGGGGTATACAATGAGCAGTTCTTC. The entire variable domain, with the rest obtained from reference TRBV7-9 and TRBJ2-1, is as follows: DTGVSQNPRHKITKRGQNVTFRCDPISEHNRLYWYRQTLGQGPEFLTYFQNEAQLEKSRLLSDRFSAERPKGSFSTLEIQRTEQGDSAMYLCASIEGGGVYNEQFFGPGTRLTVL.